The 8 T cell receptor beta chains below were found in one sample sequenced in a study of Ad26.COV2.S vaccination and SARS-CoV-2 variants. This sample's treatment: roughly 19 received Ad26.COV2.S at low or high dose, single or two shots; roughly five received placebo; per-sample allocation not given. On day 63 after the first injection, vaccine and placebo recipients gave samples. Method: immunoSEQ multiplex PCR; TCRdb's copy keeps in-frame clones and lacks some. The table includes about 350,000 clones, roughly 81% detected once. The sample here was peripheral blood, taken in a trial of Ad26.COV2.S vaccine versus placebo. The receptors here all came from a person between 18 and 65 years old who received the Ad26.COV2.S COVID-19 vaccine or a placebo.

The rearrangement uses TRBV6-1 and TRBJ2-7, with D perhaps TRBD1 (5 bases). The length of the CDR3 is 15 residues. Germline assignment: CDR1 MNHNS and CDR2 SASEGT. V was cut by 1 base and J by 3 bases, with 13 bases left in between. CDR3 sequence (DNA): TGTGCCAGCAGTGAAGAGGGGCAGAGCCTCTACGAGCAGTACTTC. It codes for CASSEEGQSLYEQYF.

The rearrangement uses TRBV5-8 and TRBJ2-1; 8 bases agree with TRBD2. CDR1 SGHTS and CDR2 YDEGEE come from the germline V gene. V shed 0 bases and J 8 bases; nucleotides not matched to a gene: 4. CDR3 size: 14 residues. CDR3 in DNA: TGTGCCAGCAGCTTGGGTGCTAGCGGGTATGAGCAGTTCTTC. Translated: CASSLGASGYEQFF.

The table lists this clone with a few counts. The CDR3 loop reads CASSPLRSSYNEQFF. CDR3 sequence (DNA): TGCGCCAGCAGCCCTCTCCGGAGCTCCTACAATGAGCAGTTCTTC. The V and J genes are TRBV5-1 and TRBJ2-1, with unresolved D. V dropped 4 bases and J dropped 0 bases, with 11 bases sitting between them. This CDR3 comprises 15 residues. Germline loops: CDR1 SGHRS, CDR2 YFSETQ.

V usage is TRBV7-9 and J usage is TRBJ2-7; 12 nucleotides match TRBD2. The germline gives CDR1 SEHNR, CDR2 FQNEAQ (reference sequence). The CDR3 has 15 residues. The V and J ends lost 8 bases and 6 bases, in that order; junction bases with no gene match: 11. The CDR3 bases are TGTGCCAGCGGACTAGCGGGAATGGTAGGGGGCGAGCAGTACTTC. It translates to CASGLAGMVGGEQYF.

The J gene is TRBJ2-3, the V gene TRBV5-6; no firm D call. Germline CDR1 and CDR2: SGHDT and YYEEEE. CDR3 length equals 13 residues. V lost 2 bases and J 4 bases, leaving 8 bases between the germline ends. In nucleotides, the CDR3 is TGTGCCAGCAGCTTAAACTACGCAGATACGCAGTATTTT. Amino acid sequence: CASSLNYADTQYF.

The genes are TRBV30 and TRBJ2-7, with 7 bases aligning to TRBD1. Germline V gives CDR1 GTSNPN, CDR2 SVGIG (reference sequence). V lost 1 base and J lost 4; bases outside the gene matches: 10. This CDR3 is built from 15 residues. CDR3 coding DNA: TGTGCCTGGAGTGGGACAGGCTCATCAGGGTACGAGCAGTACTTC. Amino acids: CAWSGTGSSGYEQYF.

The V call is TRBV7-9, the J call TRBJ2-1; no firm D call. V was shortened by 6 bases and J by 0 bases, with 15 bases between the two germline ends. There are 16 residues in the CDR3. Germline V gene sequence: CDR1 SEHNR, CDR2 FQNEAQ (reference sequence). The CDR3 DNA reads TGTGCCAGCAGGGGGTTCTCGCTGAGCTCCTACAATGAGCAGTTCTTC. This sequence encodes CASRGFSLSSYNEQFF. The complete variable domain, with remaining parts taken from reference TRBV7-9 and TRBJ2-1, reads DTGVSQNPRHKITKRGQNVTFRCDPISEHNRLYWYRQTLGQGPEFLTYFQNEAQLEKSRLLSDRFSAERPKGSFSTLEIQRTEQGDSAMYLCASRGFSLSSYNEQFFGPGTRLTVL.

The chain recombines TRBV11-2 with TRBJ1-6; TRBD1 matches at 8 bases. Germline V gene sequence: CDR1 SGHAT, CDR2 FQNNGV. Losses at the gene ends were 4 bases for V and 7 bases for J; bases not matched to a gene: 6. CDR3 length: 15 amino acids. The CDR3 nucleotides are TGTGCCAGCAGCTCCCCAGGGGGCGCGAATTCACCCCTCCACTTT. Protein: CASSSPGGANSPLHF. Full variable domain (remainder filled in from reference TRBV11-2 and TRBJ1-6): EAGVAQSPRYKIIEKRQSVAFWCNPISGHATLYWYQQILGQGPKLLIQFQNNGVVDDSQLPKDRFSAERLKGVDSTLKIQPAKLEDSAVYLCASSSPGGANSPLHFGNGTRLTVT.